This TCR beta chain was identified during a study of breast tumors, draining lymph nodes, adjacent tissues. Concerning this clonotype itself: Antigen unknown. One junction end does not reproduce the germline sequence, and a read error may be involved.

TCRdb recomputed calls from the multiplex PCR reads with MiXCR, one row per CDR3 protein. The table has 200,000 to 300,000 distinct CDR3 sequences, over 25% seen once; the top ten hold 1.1%. Axillary draining lymph nodes of breast cancer patients supplied the node samples. Study findings and constraints: Data only fit, rather than demonstrated, lymph node origin of most tumor T cells. Tumors had less TCR diversity than lymph nodes, more than nontumor tissue.

The sample was axillary lymph node tissue. The receptor's source is a female donor with breast cancer. Some clones in this sample may be carry-over from other donors' samples.

The CDR3: CASSLVKSFQYF. In DNA, the CDR3 is TGTGCCAGCAGCTTAGTCAAATCCTTTCAGTACTTC. The chain employs TRBV5-1 and TRBJ2-4, with D unresolved. Germline CDR1 and CDR2: SGHRS and YFSETQ. The CDR3 consists of 12 residues.